A selection of T cell receptor beta chains follows, all from one sample in a study of T cells and copy number aberrations in small-cell lung cancer. Sequencing used immunoSEQ multiplex PCR; TCRdb keeps in-frame clones, though not all of them. The sample lists under 7,000 clones; less than 85% were seen once. Sequences were obtained from tumor tissue. The receptors were sampled from a man aged 45 to 65 with small cell lung cancer. CDR3s include the opening cysteine and the closing phenylalanine or tryptophan. D genes are given only for firm matches. Clone size is stated in some rows and not others, as once, few, many or a class when expanded.

abundance	v_gene	d_gene	j_gene	CDR3nt	CDR3aa
.	TRBV29-1	.	TRBJ2-7	TGCAGCGTTGAATCGGGGACTTTCTTAGGGGAGCAGTACTTC	CSVESGTFLGEQYF
medium-sized	TRBV7-7	.	TRBJ2-2	TGTGCTGTGGGTTCGCTCCCGAACACCGGGGAGCTGTTTTTT	CAVGSLPNTGELFF
once	TRBV13	.	TRBJ2-3	TGTGCCAGCAGCTCTAATAGCGTGGGAAGCACAGATACGCAGTATTTT	CASSSNSVGSTDTQYF
few	TRBV7-9	TRBD1	TRBJ2-1	TGTGCCAGCAGCCCCCGGGACAGGGCGGATGAGCAGTTCTTC	CASSPRDRADEQFF
.	TRBV6-5	.	TRBJ2-7	TGTGCCAGCAGTTACACTCGCCAAATAAACGAGCAGTACTTC	CASSYTRQINEQYF
few	TRBV27	.	TRBJ2-1	TGTGCCAGCAGTACAAGGGCAGGTGGATCCTACAATGAGCAGTTCTTC	CASSTRAGGSYNEQFF
few	TRBV4-2	.	TRBJ1-2	TGTGCCAGCAGCCAAGACCGGGGGAGGGCGGGCCTCCCCACCTTC	CASSQDRGRAGLPTF
.	TRBV7-2	.	TRBJ2-7	TGTGCCAGCAGCTTAATGGCGGGCTTTCGAGGCGACTACGAGCAGTACTTC	CASSLMAGFRGDYEQYF
.	TRBV27	.	TRBJ1-3	TGTGCCAGCAGTTTGAGTCTGGGTAACACCATATATTTT	CASSLSLGNTIYF
.	TRBV12-5	.	TRBJ1-1	TGTGCTAGTGGTTTGGTACAAGGGGTTGCTTTCTTT	CASGLVQGVAFF
.	TRBV7-2	TRBD2	TRBJ2-7	TGTGCCAGCAGCTTAACCGGGACTAGCTGGTACGAGCAGTACTTC	CASSLTGTSWYEQYF
.	TRBV5-4	.	TRBJ2-4	TGTGCCAGCAGCGAGGACCTAGCAGACAAAAACATTCAGTACTTC	CASSEDLADKNIQYF
.	TRBV5-1	TRBD1	TRBJ2-1	TGCGCCAGCAGCTTCCGCGGGACAGGGGACAATGAGCAGTTCTTC	CASSFRGTGDNEQFF
.	TRBV25-1	.	TRBJ2-7	TGTGCCAGCAGTGGTTTTGGGATCGGGCAACGGGGCTACGAGCAGTACTTC	CASSGFGIGQRGYEQYF
.	TRBV10-3	.	TRBJ2-7	TGTGCCATCAGTGAGTCGGAAGGCCTACGTAACGAGCAGTACTTC	CAISESEGLRNEQYF
.	TRBV6-1	.	TRBJ2-7	TGTGCCAGCAGTGCCGGGACCGCCGCGCAGTACTTC	CASSAGTAAQYF
.	TRBV18	TRBD1	TRBJ2-2	TGTGCCAGCTCACCAGACAGGGTGGCTGCCGGGGAGCTGTTTTTT	CASSPDRVAAGELFF
once	TRBV29-1	.	TRBJ2-5	TGCAGCGTTGCCCCGACAGCACAAGAGACCCAGTACTTC	CSVAPTAQETQYF
.	TRBV21-1	.	TRBJ2-3	TGTGCCAGCAGAAAAAATATCGCAGATACGCAGTATTTT	CASRKNIADTQYF
.	TRBV14	.	TRBJ2-3	TGTGCCAGCAGCCAAAGCGGCTTTAGGACAGATACGCAGTATTTT	CASSQSGFRTDTQYF
.	TRBV7-2	TRBD1	TRBJ2-3	TGTGCCAGCAGCCACAGGGGGCAAGGAGATACGCAGTATTTT	CASSHRGQGDTQYF
.	TRBV14	.	TRBJ2-7	TGTGCCAGCAGCCAAATCCCCGAGCAGTACTTC	CASSQIPEQYF
.	TRBV11-2	.	TRBJ1-4	TGTGCCAGCAGCGCCCGTACCCTAGCATACGGTGAAAAACTGTTTTTT	CASSARTLAYGEKLFF
.	TRBV19	.	TRBJ1-2	TGTGCCAGTAGCCCACAGGGTAGCGGAGGCTACACCTTC	CASSPQGSGGYTF
.	TRBV9	.	TRBJ1-3	TGTGCCAGCAGCCGGGGGGATGGAAACACCATATATTTT	CASSRGDGNTIYF
.	TRBV15	.	TRBJ1-5	TGTGCCACCAGCAGAGGAACTCAGCCCCAGCATTTT	CATSRGTQPQHF
.	TRBV11-2	.	TRBJ2-5	TGTGCCAGCAGCTTAACTCTAAAGGGGCAAGAGACCCAGTACTTC	CASSLTLKGQETQYF
few	TRBV5-1	TRBD2	TRBJ2-1	TGCGCCAGCAGCACCTTAGCGGGAGATCTCTACAATGAGCAGTTCTTC	CASSTLAGDLYNEQFF
.	TRBV19	TRBD1	TRBJ2-7	TGTGCCAGTAGCCGGGACAGCCTCTACGAGCAGTACTTC	CASSRDSLYEQYF
once	TRBV4-2	.	TRBJ2-5	TGTGCCAGCAGCCAGGCGTTTGCGGAGTCGGGGGAGACCCAGTACTTC	CASSQAFAESGETQYF
.	TRBV18	.	TRBJ2-1	TGTGCCAGCTCACCACGAAGACTTGAGTTTCTGAATGAGCAGTTCTTC	CASSPRRLEFLNEQFF
.	TRBV10-3	.	TRBJ2-5	TGTGCCATCAAACAGGGTGGAGAGACCCAGTACTTC	CAIKQGGETQYF
.	TRBV9	TRBD2	TRBJ2-7	TGTGCCAGCAGCGTGGCGGGAGCCCACTCCTACGAGCAGTACTTC	CASSVAGAHSYEQYF
.	TRBV2	.	TRBJ2-7	TGTGCCGGTCGGCAGGGAGCTTCATACGAGCAGTACTTC	CAGRQGASYEQYF
.	TRBV7-9	.	TRBJ2-6	TGTGCCAGCAGCTTTCGGGCCAACGTCCTGACTTTC	CASSFRANVLTF
few	TRBV10-3	TRBD1	TRBJ1-5	TGTGCCATCAGTGACTGGGCAGGGGGGAGACACAGCAATCAGCCCCAGCATTTT	CAISDWAGGRHSNQPQHF
few	TRBV11-2	.	TRBJ2-7	TGTGCCAGCGCTTATGCCTACGAGCAGTACTTC	CASAYAYEQYF
few	TRBV30	TRBD2	TRBJ2-7	TGTGCCTGGACCGTAGCGGGAGGGTTGGGCGAGCAGTACTTC	CAWTVAGGLGEQYF
.	TRBV19	.	TRBJ2-7	TGTGCCAGTAGTATAGATAAGGCCACCGACGAGCAGTACTTC	CASSIDKATDEQYF
once	TRBV21-1	.	TRBJ2-5	TGTGCCAGCACCAAGGGACGGCTGGGGGAGACCCAGTACTTC	CASTKGRLGETQYF
few	TRBV11-2	TRBD1	TRBJ1-1	TGTGCCAGCAGCTGGGGGACAGGGATCACTGAAGCTTTCTTT	CASSWGTGITEAFF
.	TRBV11-2	TRBD2	TRBJ2-7	TGTGCCAGCAGCTTAGTCGGGACTAGCGGTTCCCCCTACGAGCAGTACTTC	CASSLVGTSGSPYEQYF
.	TRBV11-3	.	TRBJ2-2	TGTGCCAGCAGCTTAGGGGTAGATTCGAGCACCGGGGAGCTGTTTTTT	CASSLGVDSSTGELFF
.	TRBV11-2	.	TRBJ2-7	TGTGCCAGCAGCCCTGGACGTAACTCCTACGAGCAGTACTTC	CASSPGRNSYEQYF